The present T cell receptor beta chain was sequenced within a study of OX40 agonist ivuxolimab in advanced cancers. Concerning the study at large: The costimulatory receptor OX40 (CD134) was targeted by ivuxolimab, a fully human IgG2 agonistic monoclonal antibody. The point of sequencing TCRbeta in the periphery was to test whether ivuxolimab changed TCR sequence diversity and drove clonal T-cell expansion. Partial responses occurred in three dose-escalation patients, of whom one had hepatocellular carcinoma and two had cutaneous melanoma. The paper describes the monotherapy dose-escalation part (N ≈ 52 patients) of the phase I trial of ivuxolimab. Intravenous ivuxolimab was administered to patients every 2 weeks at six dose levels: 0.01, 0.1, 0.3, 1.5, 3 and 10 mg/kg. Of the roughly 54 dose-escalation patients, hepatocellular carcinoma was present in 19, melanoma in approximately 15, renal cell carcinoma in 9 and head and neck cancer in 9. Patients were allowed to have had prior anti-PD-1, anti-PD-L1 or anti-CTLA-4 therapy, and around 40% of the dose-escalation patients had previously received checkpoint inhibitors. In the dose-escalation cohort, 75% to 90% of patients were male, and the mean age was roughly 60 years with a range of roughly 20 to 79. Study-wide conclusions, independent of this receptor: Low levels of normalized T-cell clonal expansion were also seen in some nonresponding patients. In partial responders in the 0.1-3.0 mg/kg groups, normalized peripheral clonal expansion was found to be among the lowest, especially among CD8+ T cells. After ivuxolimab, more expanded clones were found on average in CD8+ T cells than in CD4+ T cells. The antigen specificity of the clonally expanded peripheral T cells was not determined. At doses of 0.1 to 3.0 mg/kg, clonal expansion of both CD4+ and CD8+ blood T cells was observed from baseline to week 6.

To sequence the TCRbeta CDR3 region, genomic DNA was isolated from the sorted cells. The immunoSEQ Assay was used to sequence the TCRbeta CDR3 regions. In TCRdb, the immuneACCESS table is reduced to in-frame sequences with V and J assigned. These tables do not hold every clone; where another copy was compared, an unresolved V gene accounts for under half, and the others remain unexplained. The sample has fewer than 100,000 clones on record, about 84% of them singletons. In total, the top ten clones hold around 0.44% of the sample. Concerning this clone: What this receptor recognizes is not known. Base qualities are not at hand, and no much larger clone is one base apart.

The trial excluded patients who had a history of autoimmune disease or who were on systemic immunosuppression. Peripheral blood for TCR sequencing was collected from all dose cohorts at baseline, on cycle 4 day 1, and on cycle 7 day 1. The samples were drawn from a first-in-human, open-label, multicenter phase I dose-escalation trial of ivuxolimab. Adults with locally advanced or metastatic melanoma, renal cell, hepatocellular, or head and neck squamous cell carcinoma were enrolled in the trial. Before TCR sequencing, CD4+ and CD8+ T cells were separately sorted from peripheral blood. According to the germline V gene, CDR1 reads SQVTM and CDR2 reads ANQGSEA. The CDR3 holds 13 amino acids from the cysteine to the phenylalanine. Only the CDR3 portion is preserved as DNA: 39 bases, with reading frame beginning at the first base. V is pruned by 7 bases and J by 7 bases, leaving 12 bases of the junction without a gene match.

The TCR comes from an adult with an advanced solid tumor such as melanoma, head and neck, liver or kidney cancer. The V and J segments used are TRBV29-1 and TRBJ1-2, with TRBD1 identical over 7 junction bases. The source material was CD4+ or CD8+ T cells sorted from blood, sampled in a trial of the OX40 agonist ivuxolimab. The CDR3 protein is CSGQTGPGGGYTF. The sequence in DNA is TGCAGCGGCCAGACAGGGCCCGGTGGTGGCTACACCTTC.